A selection of T cell receptor beta chains follows, all from one sample in a study of shared clonotypes between healthy human individuals. The table came from immunoSEQ multiplex PCR; TCRdb's copy has only in-frame clones and leaves some out. The sample includes approximately 2.4 million clones, almost 96% seen only once; the top ten take about 0.13%. Sequencing was carried out using naive CD4+ T cells sorted from blood. The receptors here all came from a young man in good health. CDR3s include the opening cysteine and the closing phenylalanine or tryptophan. D genes are given only for firm matches. Part of the rows lack a size; the others show once, few, many or a class for expanded clones.

d_call	cdr3_length	v_call	j_call	clone_size	cdr3_aa	cdr3_nt
TRBD2	15	TRBV5-4	TRBJ2-7	.	CASSVTSGGSYEQYF	TGTGCCAGCAGCGTGACTAGCGGGGGTTCCTACGAGCAGTACTTC
.	15	TRBV6-5	TRBJ1-3	.	CASRMDSHSGNTIYF	TGTGCCAGCAGAATGGACAGTCACTCTGGAAACACCATATATTTT
.	15	TRBV15	TRBJ1-5	.	CATSRAGYSNQPQHF	TGTGCCACCAGCAGAGCAGGGTATAGCAATCAGCCCCAGCATTTT
TRBD1	13	TRBV29-1	TRBJ1-1	.	CSVTKTGATEAFF	TGCAGCGTTACAAAGACAGGGGCCACTGAAGCTTTCTTT
.	14	TRBV10-2	TRBJ2-1	.	CAIPEGRNYNEQFF	TGCGCCATTCCAGAGGGGAGAAACTACAATGAGCAGTTCTTC
TRBD2	16	TRBV11-2	TRBJ2-7	.	CASSPTWTSGSYEQYF	TGTGCCAGCAGCCCGACCTGGACTAGCGGCTCCTACGAGCAGTACTTC
.	12	TRBV2	TRBJ2-7	.	CASSQDSYEQYF	TGTGCCAGCAGCCAGGACAGCTACGAGCAGTACTTC
.	13	TRBV28	TRBJ1-1	.	CASSLRGNTEAFF	TGTGCCAGCAGTTTACGGGGCAACACTGAAGCTTTCTTT
TRBD1	16	TRBV30	TRBJ1-4	.	CAWCSGTGGRNEKLFF	TGTGCCTGGTGCTCCGGGACAGGGGGGCGGAATGAAAAACTGTTTTTT
.	13	TRBV7-2	TRBJ2-1	once	CASSATFYNEQFF	TGTGCCAGCAGCGCGACTTTTTACAATGAGCAGTTCTTC
.	15	TRBV11-2	TRBJ2-1	.	CASSLEGAIHNEQFF	TGTGCCAGCAGCTTGGAAGGGGCGATACACAATGAGCAGTTCTTC
.	16	TRBV10-3	TRBJ2-2	.	CAISESGLRGGGELFF	TGTGCCATCAGTGAGTCGGGTCTGAGGGGAGGCGGGGAGCTGTTTTTT
TRBD1	14	TRBV7-9	TRBJ2-7	.	CASSSSTGWTEQYF	TGTGCCAGCAGCTCATCGACAGGGTGGACCGAGCAGTACTTC
TRBD2	15	TRBV13	TRBJ2-1	.	CASSPGTSGSNEQFF	TGTGCCAGCAGCCCGGGGACTAGCGGGAGCAATGAGCAGTTCTTC
.	16	TRBV4-1	TRBJ1-4	once	CASSQELSLRGEKLFF	TGCGCCAGCAGCCAAGAGTTGAGCCTCAGGGGAGAAAAACTGTTTTTT
.	15	TRBV5-5	TRBJ1-5	.	CASSLGDSSNQPQHF	TGTGCCAGCAGCTTGGGAGACTCTAGCAATCAGCCCCAGCATTTT
TRBD1	14	TRBV4-1	TRBJ2-7	.	CASSQPGQGYEQYF	TGCGCCAGCAGCCAACCGGGACAGGGCTACGAGCAGTACTTC
.	14	TRBV10-3	TRBJ2-1	.	CASETGPKDNEQFF	TGTGCCTCCGAGACTGGACCAAAAGACAATGAGCAGTTCTTC
.	16	TRBV2	TRBJ2-1	.	CASSRKGLAALNEQFF	TGTGCCAGCAGTCGAAAGGGGCTTGCCGCCCTCAATGAGCAGTTCTTC
TRBD1	15	TRBV19	TRBJ1-1	.	CASSTVRTGNTEAFF	TGTGCCAGTAGTACCGTACGGACAGGTAACACTGAAGCTTTCTTT
TRBD2	16	TRBV19	TRBJ2-3	.	CASSSGTSGATDTQYF	TGTGCCAGTAGTTCTGGGACTAGCGGGGCCACAGATACGCAGTATTTT
.	16	TRBV6-5	TRBJ2-1	.	CASSYGAGAGNNEQFF	TGTGCCAGCAGTTACGGCGCCGGGGCAGGAAACAATGAGCAGTTCTTC
TRBD2	15	TRBV11-3	TRBJ2-5	.	CASSLSSGVVETQYF	TGTGCCAGCAGCTTATCAAGCGGGGTGGTGGAGACCCAGTACTTC
TRBD2	16	TRBV5-1	TRBJ2-1	.	CASSLDSGSSYNEQFF	TGCGCCAGCAGCTTAGATAGCGGGAGTAGTTACAATGAGCAGTTCTTC
TRBD1	12	TRBV10-2	TRBJ1-1	.	CASRDRGEKAFF	TGCGCTTCAAGGGACAGGGGGGAAAAAGCTTTCTTT
.	14	TRBV5-6	TRBJ2-7	.	CASSFQVGSYEQYF	TGTGCCAGCAGCTTTCAGGTAGGCTCCTACGAGCAGTACTTC
.	15	TRBV4-1	TRBJ2-2	.	CASSLYGQNTGELFF	TGCGCCAGCAGCCTCTACGGGCAGAACACCGGGGAGCTGTTTTTT
.	15	TRBV9	TRBJ1-4	.	CASSVGDSTNEKLFF	TGTGCCAGCAGCGTAGGGGACTCAACTAATGAAAAACTGTTTTTT
.	13	TRBV7-2	TRBJ2-5	.	CASSPLGGETQYF	TGTGCCAGCAGCCCTCTCGGGGGTGAGACCCAGTACTTC
.	18	TRBV4-2	TRBJ1-1	.	CASSQDWGIFLRNTEAFF	TGTGCCAGCAGCCAAGATTGGGGGATTTTTCTTCGGAACACTGAAGCTTTCTTT
TRBD1	15	TRBV30	TRBJ1-3	.	CAWTIRRGPGNTIYF	TGTGCCTGGACCATTAGGAGGGGGCCCGGAAACACCATATATTTT
.	14	TRBV27	TRBJ1-1	.	CASRPQQGRTEAFF	TGTGCCAGCAGACCCCAACAGGGACGGACTGAAGCTTTCTTT
TRBD2	14	TRBV5-4	TRBJ2-1	.	CASSLSTSAGEQFF	TGTGCCAGCAGCCTCTCCACTAGCGCAGGGGAGCAGTTCTTC
TRBD1	14	TRBV2	TRBJ1-5	.	CASNGGTGTQPQHF	TGTGCCAGCAACGGTGGGACAGGGACTCAGCCCCAGCATTTT
.	17	TRBV5-6	TRBJ1-3	.	CASSLVGSLSSGNTIYF	TGTGCCAGCAGCTTGGTAGGCAGCCTTAGCTCTGGAAACACCATATATTTT
.	12	TRBV7-2	TRBJ1-2	once	CASSLGADGYTF	TGTGCCAGCAGCTTAGGGGCAGATGGCTACACCTTC
.	15	TRBV30	TRBJ1-1	.	CAWSVLTGWDTEAFF	TGTGCCTGGAGTGTACTAACAGGGTGGGACACTGAAGCTTTCTTT
.	13	TRBV19	TRBJ2-7	.	CASSNQAGYEQYF	TGTGCCAGTAGTAATCAGGCGGGTTACGAGCAGTACTTC
TRBD1	15	TRBV7-6	TRBJ2-1	.	CASSLATGAYNEQFF	TGTGCCAGCAGCTTAGCTACAGGGGCCTACAATGAGCAGTTCTTC
.	14	TRBV6-1	TRBJ1-4	.	CASISGRDREKLFF	TGTGCCAGCATTTCAGGGAGGGACCGGGAAAAACTGTTTTTT
.	13	TRBV6-5	TRBJ2-3	.	CASSYPGTDTQYF	TGTGCCAGCAGTTACCCCGGCACAGATACGCAGTATTTT
.	13	TRBV27	TRBJ1-2	.	CASSVSAVGGYTF	TGTGCCAGCAGTGTGAGTGCCGTGGGTGGCTACACCTTC
.	15	TRBV5-1	TRBJ2-1	.	CASTTSLGEYNEQFF	TGCGCCAGCACCACCTCCTTGGGAGAATACAATGAGCAGTTCTTC
TRBD1	14	TRBV5-8	TRBJ2-7	once	CASSLPGQGYEQYF	TGTGCCAGCAGCTTGCCGGGACAGGGGTACGAGCAGTACTTC
.	13	TRBV4-2	TRBJ1-6	once	CASSQGIEKPLHF	TGTGCCAGCAGCCAAGGAATTGAAAAGCCCCTCCACTTT
TRBD1	16	TRBV5-1	TRBJ2-2	.	CASSRDRIANTGELFF	TGCGCCAGCAGCCGGGACAGGATTGCGAACACCGGGGAGCTGTTTTTT
.	15	TRBV7-9	TRBJ1-5	.	CASSPRGPGNQPQHF	TGTGCCAGCAGCCCTCGAGGCCCGGGCAATCAGCCCCAGCATTTT
TRBD1	18	TRBV5-6	TRBJ2-2	.	CASSLQRFYRGNTGELFF	TGTGCCAGCAGCCTCCAGAGGTTCTACAGGGGGAACACCGGGGAGCTGTTTTTT
.	15	TRBV7-9	TRBJ2-1	.	CASSLAQGTYNEQFF	TGTGCCAGCAGCTTAGCGCAAGGGACCTACAATGAGCAGTTCTTC
.	12	TRBV11-3	TRBJ2-2	.	CASSLHTGELFF	TGTGCCAGCAGCCTTCACACCGGGGAGCTGTTTTTT
TRBD2	14	TRBV7-2	TRBJ2-3	.	CASSLVAGGDTQYF	TGTGCCAGCAGCTTAGTAGCGGGGGGAGATACGCAGTATTTT
.	15	TRBV9	TRBJ1-4	.	CASSAAGTALEKLFF	TGTGCCAGCAGCGCCGCCGGGACGGCCCTGGAAAAACTGTTTTTT
.	15	TRBV25-1	TRBJ2-1	once	CASSESGARTNEQFF	TGTGCCAGCAGTGAGTCGGGGGCGCGTACGAATGAGCAGTTCTTC
.	14	TRBV5-1	TRBJ1-1	.	CASSLGAVNTEAFF	TGCGCCAGCAGCTTGGGAGCGGTCAACACTGAAGCTTTCTTT
.	15	TRBV7-2	TRBJ2-2	once	CASSERARDTGELFF	TGTGCCAGCTCCGAGCGGGCGCGTGACACCGGGGAGCTGTTTTTT
TRBD1	17	TRBV5-8	TRBJ2-6	.	CASHSGQGVVGANVLTF	TGTGCCAGCCATTCGGGACAGGGGGTTGTCGGGGCCAACGTCCTGACTTTC
TRBD2	15	TRBV7-2	TRBJ2-7	.	CASAIGGTDSYEQYF	TGTGCCAGCGCCATCGGGGGGACTGACTCCTACGAGCAGTACTTC
.	15	TRBV4-1	TRBJ2-3	.	CASSQEGVYTDTQYF	TGCGCCAGCAGCCAAGAAGGCGTTTACACAGATACGCAGTATTTT
TRBD2	16	TRBV14	TRBJ2-7	once	CASSQQTSGRLYEQYF	TGTGCCAGCAGCCAGCAGACTAGCGGGAGATTATACGAGCAGTACTTC